This T cell receptor beta chain comes out of a study of blood T cell repertoires in COVID-19. Study-wide context: COVID-19 samples from acute and convalescent phases originated in the United States, Italy and Spain. In each case, the material was cDNA or gDNA derived from T cells, B-cell-depleted T cells, or PBMCs.

Method: immunoSEQ multiplex PCR; TCRdb's copy keeps in-frame clones and lacks some. The sample has 85,000 to 110,000 clones; about 88% are singletons. The TCR sequence derives from a human donor in a cohort sampled during active COVID-19. Sequencing used peripheral blood.

The CDR3 DNA is TGTGCCAGTAGTACCGGGACAGGCAACAATGAGCAGTTCTTC. Residues: CASSTGTGNNEQFF. The chain uses TRBV19 and TRBJ2-1, with 8 bases aligning to TRBD1. Trimming at V came to 4 bases and at J to 5 bases, leaving 4 bases not matched to a gene. The CDR3 extends over 14 amino acids. Germline V lookup: CDR1 LNHDA, CDR2 SQIVND (reference sequence).